This T cell receptor (beta chain) was recorded in a study of blood T cell repertoires in COVID-19. Study background: Material from acute and convalescent COVID-19 was sourced from the United States, Italy and Spain.

Libraries were prepared by immunoSEQ multiplex PCR; TCRdb keeps only in-frame clonotypes and omits some of them. The data contain about 300,000 clones, over 75% of them seen just once; the ten biggest clones take up roughly 6.8%. This TCR was recovered from a woman in her twenties or thirties with COVID-19, enrolled during active disease. The sample comprised peripheral blood.

CDR3 loop: CASIDRGYEQYF. CDR3 DNA sequence: TGCGCCAGCATTGACAGGGGGTATGAGCAGTACTTC. V is TRBV10-2 and J is TRBJ2-7, with 9 nucleotides matching TRBD1. CDR3 size: 12 residues. V gave up 7 bases and J gave up 7 bases; unmatched junction bases: 5. Germline V lookup: CDR1 WSHSY, CDR2 SAAADI.